This TCR beta chain was identified during a study of early T cells in non-severe SARS-CoV-2 infection. This clonotype showed up just a few times. This CDR3 spans 13 amino acids. Trimming took 3 bases from V and 0 from J, leaving 5 bases between them. TCRdb processed the 5' RACE reads anew with MiXCR; each CDR3 protein has one entry. The sample has about 67,000 distinct CDR3 sequences, roughly 12% seen once; the top ten hold 3% to 4%. The chain is built from TRBV12-3 or TRBV12-4 and TRBJ2-5, with D unclear. Sequencing input: whole blood. This clonotype was obtained from an adult who was a healthcare worker with PCR-confirmed SARS-CoV-2 infection or an uninfected control (not recorded which). The CDR3 DNA reads as TGTGCCAGCAGTTTGACGGACCAAGAGACCCAGTACTTC. Its translation is CASSLTDQETQYF.